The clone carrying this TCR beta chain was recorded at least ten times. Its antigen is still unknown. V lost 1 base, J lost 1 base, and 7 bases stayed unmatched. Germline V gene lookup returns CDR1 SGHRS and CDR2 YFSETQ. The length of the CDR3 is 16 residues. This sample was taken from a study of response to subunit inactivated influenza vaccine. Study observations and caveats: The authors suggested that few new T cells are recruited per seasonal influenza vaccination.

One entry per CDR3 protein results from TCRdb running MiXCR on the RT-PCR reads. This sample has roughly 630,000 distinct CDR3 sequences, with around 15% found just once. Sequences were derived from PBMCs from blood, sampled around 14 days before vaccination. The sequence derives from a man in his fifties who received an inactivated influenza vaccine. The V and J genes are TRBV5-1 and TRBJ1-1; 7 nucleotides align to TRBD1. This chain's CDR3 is CASSLWGGQRNTEAFF. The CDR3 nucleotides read TGCGCCAGCAGCTTGTGGGGGGGACAGAGGAACACTGAAGCTTTCTTT.